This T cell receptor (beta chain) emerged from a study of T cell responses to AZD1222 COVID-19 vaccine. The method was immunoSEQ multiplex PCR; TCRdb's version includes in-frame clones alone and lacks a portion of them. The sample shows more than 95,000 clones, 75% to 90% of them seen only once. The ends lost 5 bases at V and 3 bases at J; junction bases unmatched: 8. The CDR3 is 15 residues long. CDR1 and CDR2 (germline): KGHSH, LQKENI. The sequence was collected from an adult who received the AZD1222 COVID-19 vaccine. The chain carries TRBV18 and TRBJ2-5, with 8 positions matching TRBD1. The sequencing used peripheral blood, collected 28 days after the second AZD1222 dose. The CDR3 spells CASSSNRGNEETQYF. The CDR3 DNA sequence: TGTGCCAGCTCATCAAACAGGGGGAACGAAGAGACCCAGTACTTC.